One sample yielded the 8 T cell receptor beta chains listed below, sequenced in a study of CD8 T cells in Susac syndrome. After extraction with the RNeasy kit, about 0.45 to 1 ug of the RNA was reverse transcribed using random hexamers. TCRdb processed the immunoSEQ multiplex PCR reads anew with MiXCR; each CDR3 protein has one entry. The table has around 230,000 distinct CDR3 sequences, nearly 97% seen once. The sequenced material came from CD4+ T cells from PBMCs. The receptors derive from a human donor with multiple sclerosis.

This sequence joins TRBV29-1 and TRBJ1-1; no clear D. The germline CDR1 and CDR2 sequences are SQVTM and ANQGSEA. This CDR3 region has 12 residues. Trimming removed 4 bases at V and 3 bases at J, with 9 bases between. The CDR3 reads CSVGVYDTEAFF. CDR3 coding DNA: TGCAGCGTTGGGGTTTATGACACTGAAGCTTTCTTT.

The rearrangement joins TRBV30 to TRBJ2-3, with a weak D call TRBD2 (6 bases). Germline CDR1 and CDR2: GTSNPN and SVGIG (reference sequence). V was pared by 7 bases and J by 4 bases, with 21 bases between. The CDR3 loop spans 15 amino acids. This CDR3 is CASSGDLSGADTQYF. The CDR3 DNA reads as TGTGCCTCCTCTGGGGACCTCTCGGGGGCAGATACGCAGTATTTT.

The rearrangement uses TRBV2 and TRBJ2-7, with unresolved D. Trimming stripped 4 bases from V and 2 bases from J, with 12 bases between. CDR1 is SNHLY, CDR2 FYNNEI, per germline. The CDR3 is 14 amino acids. CDR3 loop: CASSVGPPAYEQYF. Written as DNA, the CDR3 is TGTGCCAGCAGTGTTGGGCCGCCTGCCTACGAGCAGTACTTC.

The chain employs TRBV7-2 and TRBJ2-3; D remains unclear. Trimming shortened V by 2 bases and J by 5 bases, and 8 bases separated the two germline ends. This CDR3 region has 13 residues. CDR1 and CDR2 (germline): SGHTA, FQGNSA. The CDR3 sequence: CASSLRREDTQYF. CDR3 in DNA: TGTGCCAGCAGCTTAAGGAGAGAAGATACGCAGTATTTT.

The chain has TRBV12-3 or TRBV12-4 and TRBJ1-1; maybe TRBD1 (5 bases). CDR3 length: 18 amino acids. V was cut by 2 bases and J by 4 bases, with 23 bases left in between. The CDR3 DNA reads TGTGCCAGCAGTTTACGAGGACGGGGACGGGCCCTAGGCACTGAAGCTTTCTTT. Amino acid sequence: CASSLRGRGRALGTEAFF.

The sample holds one count of this clonotype. The chain employs TRBV9 and TRBJ1-1; D is perhaps TRBD1 (6 bases). The V and J ends lost 0 bases and 4 bases respectively, with 13 bases between them. CDR3 length: 15 amino acids. Germline lookup yields CDR1 SGDLS and CDR2 YYNGEE. The CDR3 coding sequence is TGTGCCAGCAGCGTAGATGGGGGGCTGAGCACTGAAGCTTTCTTT. Residues: CASSVDGGLSTEAFF. Together with reference TRBV9 and TRBJ1-1, the CDR3 gives the full variable domain: DSGVTQTPKHLITATGQRVTLRCSPRSGDLSVYWYQQSLDQGLQFLIQYYNGEERAKGNILERFSAQQFPDLHSELNLSSLELGDSALYFCASSVDGGLSTEAFFGQGTRLTVV.

The table lists this clonotype with a count of one. This rearrangement joins TRBV18 to TRBJ1-2, with no clear D. This CDR3 has 16 residues. V shed 1 base and J shed 2 bases, with 14 bases lying between them. CDR1 is KGHSH and CDR2 is LQKENI in the germline V gene. CDR3 residues: CASSPLYSQENYGYTF. The CDR3 DNA is TGTGCCAGCTCACCACTCTATTCCCAGGAAAACTATGGCTACACCTTC.

The gene calls are TRBV6-1 and TRBJ2-5, with a possible D match to TRBD1 (6 bases). This CDR3 has 12 residues. Trimming stripped 8 bases from V and 9 bases from J, with 16 bases between. The V gene's germline CDR1 is MNHNS and CDR2 SASEGT. CDR3 DNA: TGTGCCAGCCGGACAGACAGGCCGGCCCAGTACTTC. Protein: CASRTDRPAQYF.